The rows below give T cell receptor beta chains drawn from one sample of a study of regulatory T cells in long-lasting Graves disease. MiXCR, applied by TCRdb to the multiplex PCR reads, yields one record per CDR3 protein. Of hundreds of thousands of distinct CDR3 sequences listed, about 16% were seen once; the top ten hold around 19%. These data were also filed under a second study, of T cells in Graves' hyperthyroidism and ophthalmopathy.

The sample here was peripheral blood mononuclear cells (PBMCs), taken at new diagnosis, from a patient treated with antithyroid drugs. These receptor sequences come from a woman in her 30s with Graves disease. CDR3s include the opening cysteine and the closing phenylalanine or tryptophan. Fields, in order: clone size, D gene, V gene, J gene, CDR3 DNA, CDR3 protein. The D gene is left open where the match is weak. Not all rows give a size; the values are once, few, many and, for expanded clones, a class.

size: -
D: -
V: TRBV10-1
J: TRBJ2-1
DNA: TGCGCCAGCACGAACAGGGTAGGGAATGAGCAGTTCTTC
CDR3: CASTNRVGNEQFF

size: many
D: -
V: TRBV2
J: TRBJ1-2
DNA: TGTGCCAGCCGGGAATTCAAGGGGGTTGGTGGCTACACCTTC
CDR3: CASREFKGVGGYTF

size: many
D: -
V: TRBV28
J: TRBJ2-7
DNA: TGTGCCAGCAGTTTTTTTGGGTACGCGTACTTC
CDR3: CASSFFGYAYF

size: few
D: -
V: TRBV12-3/TRBV12-4
J: TRBJ2-7
DNA: TGTGCCAGCAGTTACACGGATTCCTACGAGCAGTACTTC
CDR3: CASSYTDSYEQYF

size: few
D: -
V: TRBV14
J: TRBJ2-1
DNA: TGTGCCAGCAGCCGCTTCCCCGGACAGCAGTTCTTC
CDR3: CASSRFPGQQFF

size: -
D: TRBD1
V: TRBV18
J: TRBJ2-5
DNA: TGTGCCAGCTCACGCCGGACAGGGCCCGCCCAAGAGACCCAGTACTTC
CDR3: CASSRRTGPAQETQYF

size: many
D: -
V: TRBV24-1
J: TRBJ2-5
DNA: TGTGCCACCAGTGATTTTAGGGTAGGAGGAGAGACCCAGTACTTC
CDR3: CATSDFRVGGETQYF

size: many
D: -
V: TRBV6-5
J: TRBJ1-2
DNA: TGTGCCAGCAGTTACTCGAAGCGCTATGGCTACACCTTC
CDR3: CASSYSKRYGYTF

size: many
D: -
V: TRBV6-1
J: TRBJ1-2
DNA: TGTGCCAGCAGTCCCCGGGAAGCCTATGGCTACACCTTC
CDR3: CASSPREAYGYTF

size: -
D: -
V: TRBV5-1
J: TRBJ2-2
DNA: TGCGCCAGCAGGACGGGTTCCGGGGAGCTGTTTTTT
CDR3: CASRTGSGELFF

size: many
D: -
V: TRBV28
J: TRBJ2-7
DNA: TGTGCCAGCAGTCAACAAGGGGACCCTATCTACGAGCAGTACTTC
CDR3: CASSQQGDPIYEQYF

size: -
D: TRBD2
V: TRBV7-9
J: TRBJ2-7
DNA: TGTGCCAGCAGCTTAGAGGGACTAGATCACGAGCAGTACTTC
CDR3: CASSLEGLDHEQYF

size: many
D: -
V: TRBV7-2
J: TRBJ1-2
DNA: TGTGCCAGCAGCTTAGAACTATATGGCTACACCTTC
CDR3: CASSLELYGYTF

size: few
D: -
V: TRBV7-2
J: TRBJ1-5
DNA: TGTGCCAGCAGCTTAGGCTGGGGAAAGGAGTCCAATCAGCCCCAGCATTTT
CDR3: CASSLGWGKESNQPQHF

size: -
D: -
V: TRBV9
J: TRBJ2-3
DNA: TGTGCCAGCAGCGCTGTAGGAGATACGCAGTATTTT
CDR3: CASSAVGDTQYF

size: -
D: -
V: TRBV11-2
J: TRBJ2-3
DNA: TGTGCCAGCAGCTTAGGGACCAGACAAGATACGCAGTATTTT
CDR3: CASSLGTRQDTQYF

size: few
D: TRBD2
V: TRBV7-2
J: TRBJ2-1
DNA: TGTGCCAGCAGCTCGCTAGCGGGAGGGCCTAACAATGAGCAGTTCTTC
CDR3: CASSSLAGGPNNEQFF

size: many
D: -
V: TRBV29-1
J: TRBJ1-1
DNA: TGCAGCGTTGTTAACATCACTGAAGCTTTCTTT
CDR3: CSVVNITEAFF

size: many
D: -
V: TRBV6-1
J: TRBJ1-1
DNA: TGTGCCAGCAGCCCAATACGGACAGCCATGAACACTGAAGCTTTCTTT
CDR3: CASSPIRTAMNTEAFF

size: many
D: TRBD2
V: TRBV27
J: TRBJ2-7
DNA: TGTGCCAGCAGTTTACACCCAGCGGGAGAAACAAAGCAGTACTTC
CDR3: CASSLHPAGETKQYF

size: many
D: -
V: TRBV19
J: TRBJ1-2
DNA: TGTGCCAGTATTAAGCGGGACGGGACTGGATTTGGCTACACCTTC
CDR3: CASIKRDGTGFGYTF

size: many
D: -
V: TRBV5-4
J: TRBJ2-3
DNA: TGTGCCAGCAGCCTACCGGGCCATGATACGCAGTATTTT
CDR3: CASSLPGHDTQYF

size: few
D: -
V: TRBV6-2/TRBV6-3
J: TRBJ2-7
DNA: TGTGCCAGCAGTTACTCGTACCGGGACTTACCGTACTTC
CDR3: CASSYSYRDLPYF

size: -
D: -
V: TRBV5-1
J: TRBJ2-3
DNA: TGCGCCAGCAGCTTGGGACGACCAGATACGCAGTATTTT
CDR3: CASSLGRPDTQYF

size: many
D: -
V: TRBV28
J: TRBJ1-1
DNA: TGTGCCAGCAGGATAACAGGGCGTAGGGCTGAAGCTTTCTTT
CDR3: CASRITGRRAEAFF

size: -
D: TRBD1
V: TRBV6-1
J: TRBJ2-1
DNA: TGTGCCAGCAGTCGTCAGGGACAGGGGTCCAATGAGCAGTTCTTC
CDR3: CASSRQGQGSNEQFF

size: many
D: -
V: TRBV7-2
J: TRBJ1-1
DNA: TGTGCCAGCAGTTTTTTGGGGACTGAAGCTTTCTTT
CDR3: CASSFLGTEAFF

size: once
D: TRBD1
V: TRBV30
J: TRBJ1-5
DNA: TGTGCCTGGAGTGTTAAACACAGGGGCGCAGGTCAGCCCCAGCATTTT
CDR3: CAWSVKHRGAGQPQHF

size: many
D: TRBD1
V: TRBV28
J: TRBJ1-5
DNA: TGTGCCAGCAGTTTCCTCGACAGGGATTTTCAGCCCCAGCATTTT
CDR3: CASSFLDRDFQPQHF

size: many
D: TRBD2
V: TRBV7-3
J: TRBJ2-1
DNA: TGTGCCAGCAGCTTAGAGCGGGAAGGGGATGTGTTCTTC
CDR3: CASSLEREGDVFF

size: -
D: TRBD2
V: TRBV7-9
J: TRBJ2-2
DNA: TGTGCCAGCAGCTTAGGGACTAGCGCTTCTCCCGGGGAGCTGTTTTTT
CDR3: CASSLGTSASPGELFF

size: -
D: TRBD2
V: TRBV18
J: TRBJ2-7
DNA: TGTGCCAGCTCACCACAAGGCAGCGGGAGTCGCTACGAGCAGTACTTC
CDR3: CASSPQGSGSRYEQYF

size: -
D: -
V: TRBV18
J: TRBJ2-2
DNA: TGTGCCAGCTCACCACCTGGGACGTGGTCGACCGAGCTGTTTTTT
CDR3: CASSPPGTWSTELFF

size: many
D: -
V: TRBV2
J: TRBJ2-2
DNA: TGTGCCAGCAGCTACATGAACACCGGGGAGCTGTTTTTT
CDR3: CASSYMNTGELFF

size: -
D: -
V: TRBV5-8
J: TRBJ1-5
DNA: TGTGCCAGCAGCTTGAGTTTTCAGGGACTGTATAGCAATCAGCCCCAGCATTTT
CDR3: CASSLSFQGLYSNQPQHF

size: many
D: -
V: TRBV6-5
J: TRBJ2-7
DNA: TGTGCCAGCAGTTACGGGGCGTACCCGGGCGACGAGCAGTACTTC
CDR3: CASSYGAYPGDEQYF

size: many
D: TRBD1
V: TRBV12-3/TRBV12-4
J: TRBJ2-4
DNA: TGTGCCAGCAGTTCCGACAGGGTAGCCAAAAACATTCAGTACTTC
CDR3: CASSSDRVAKNIQYF

size: many
D: TRBD1
V: TRBV27
J: TRBJ1-2
DNA: TGTGCCAGCAGTCCCCCCGGACAGGCGGCGAGGGGCTACACCTTC
CDR3: CASSPPGQAARGYTF

size: many
D: -
V: TRBV7-9
J: TRBJ1-1
DNA: TGTGCCAGCACCTTAGTTCTCACTGAAGCTTTCTTT
CDR3: CASTLVLTEAFF

size: many
D: -
V: TRBV28
J: TRBJ1-1
DNA: TGTGCCAGCAGTTTTCCTCTTTCGGGGGCTTTCTTT
CDR3: CASSFPLSGAFF

size: -
D: -
V: TRBV5-6
J: TRBJ1-2
DNA: TGTGCCAGCAGCTTCGGAACTAACTATGGCTACACCTTC
CDR3: CASSFGTNYGYTF

size: -
D: TRBD1
V: TRBV11-3
J: TRBJ2-6
DNA: TGTGCCAGCAGTTCAGGGGGTAACGGGGCCAACGTCCTGACTTTC
CDR3: CASSSGGNGANVLTF

size: few
D: -
V: TRBV18
J: TRBJ2-3
DNA: TGTGCCAGCTCACCACCTGTAGGACCCACAGATACGCAGTATTTT
CDR3: CASSPPVGPTDTQYF

size: few
D: -
V: TRBV24-1
J: TRBJ2-1
DNA: TGTGCCACCAGTGAAACCGACAGGCATAGGAATGAGCAGTTCTTC
CDR3: CATSETDRHRNEQFF

size: many
D: -
V: TRBV7-2
J: TRBJ1-2
DNA: TGTGCCAGCAGCTTAACTCCCAGCATCTATGGCTACACCTTC
CDR3: CASSLTPSIYGYTF

size: many
D: -
V: TRBV6-5
J: TRBJ1-5
DNA: TGTGCCAGCAGTTACTCGATAAACGGGGGTCAGCCCCAGCATTTT
CDR3: CASSYSINGGQPQHF